This TCR beta chain was captured in a study of regulatory T cells in long-lasting Graves disease. General observations from the study: TCR diversity was lower in persistent Graves' patients than in newly diagnosed ones.

The TCR beta library used iRepertoire HTBI primers with Arm-PCR amplification of CDR3. Each CDR3 protein is one row after TCRdb ran MiXCR on the multiplex PCR reads. This table holds roughly 560,000 distinct CDR3 sequences, 12% found once. The time point was: newly diagnosed GD, antithyroid drugs for less than 3 months. Preparation of the TCR library used RNA extracted from PBMCs. This clonotype came up many times. Its antigen is currently unknown. Germline V gene data show CDR1 as MNHEY and CDR2 as SVGEGT. This CDR3 is 14 amino acids long. The germline V and J ends were trimmed by 2 bases and 2 bases, with 10 bases remaining between them. The sample was also reused in another study, on T cells in Graves' hyperthyroidism and ophthalmopathy.

The V call is TRBV6-2 or TRBV6-3, the J call TRBJ2-7; D uncertain. This specimen was peripheral blood mononuclear cells (PBMCs), taken at new diagnosis, from a patient treated with antithyroid drugs. The sequence was obtained from a woman between 25 and 40 years old with Graves disease. As DNA, the CDR3 is TGTGCCAGCAGTTACGCAGCATACCCCTACGAGCAGTACTTC. Residues: CASSYAAYPYEQYF.